The clone carrying this T cell receptor beta chain was counted once. Its antigen is currently unknown. This specimen comes from a study of OX40 agonist ivuxolimab in advanced cancers. Study-level information: Each dose-escalation patient presented with hepatocellular carcinoma, melanoma, renal cell or head and neck cancer. Whole-study findings and limits: Among the lowest peripheral clonal expansion occurred in 0.1-3.0 mg/kg partial responders.

The assay was immunoSEQ multiplex PCR, and TCRdb's table has in-frame clones only and misses some. The data hold 50,000 to 55,000 clones, with approximately 80% observed a single time. The sequence was obtained from an adult with an advanced solid tumor such as melanoma, head and neck, liver or kidney cancer. Sequences were derived from CD4+ or CD8+ T cells sorted from blood, sampled in a trial of the OX40 agonist ivuxolimab.

CDR3 sequence reads: CASSKGGRGRGDYGYTF. The CDR3, as DNA: TGTGCCAGCAGCAAAGGGGGCAGGGGGCGAGGAGACTATGGCTACACCTTC. This sequence joins TRBV21-1 and TRBJ1-2; the D call TRBD1 from the table was never checked on the DNA. TRBV21-1 is labeled a pseudogene. The CDR3 runs to 17 residues.